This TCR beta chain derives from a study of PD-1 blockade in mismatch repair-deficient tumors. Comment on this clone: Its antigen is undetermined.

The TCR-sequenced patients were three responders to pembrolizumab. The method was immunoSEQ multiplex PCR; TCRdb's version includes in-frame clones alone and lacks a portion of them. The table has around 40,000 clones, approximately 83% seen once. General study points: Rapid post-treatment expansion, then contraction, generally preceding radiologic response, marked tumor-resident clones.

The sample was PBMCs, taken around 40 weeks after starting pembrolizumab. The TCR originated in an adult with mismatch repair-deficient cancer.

The DNA of the CDR3 is TGTGCCAGCAGCTTAGTCAGGACAGCCCAAGAGACCCAGTACTTC. Protein product: CASSLVRTAQETQYF. The rearrangement uses TRBV11-1 and TRBJ2-5, with D tentatively TRBD1 (6 bases). This CDR3 has 15 residues. The germline V gene has CDR1 SGHAT and CDR2 FQDESV (reference sequence). The V gene lost 1 base and the J gene lost 1 base, with 10 bases spanning the gap.